This T cell receptor (beta chain) was captured by sequencing in a study of T cells expressing NK-cell markers. This CDR3 contains 17 residues. CDR1 and CDR2 (germline): SGHTA, FQGNSA. TCRdb re-called the 5' RACE reads and gives one entry per CDR3 protein, without DNA. This repertoire includes almost 450,000 distinct CDR3 sequences. The material sequenced was blood T cells: a sorted CD56 or NKG2C T cell subset, CD4+ or CD8+ T cells, or bulk PBMC T cells (not recorded which). The clonotype originates from a woman aged 18 to 75 in good health. This rearrangement joins TRBV7-2 to TRBJ2-3; TCRdb's assignment of TRBD1 cannot be checked, as there is no DNA. The CDR3 spells CASSHTGAPRGPDTQYF.